The clone carrying this T cell receptor beta chain turned up a few times. These data are taken from a study of T-cell reconstitution after alpha-beta-depleted transplantation in children. The germline V gene has CDR1 SGHTA and CDR2 FQGTGA. The V and J ends lost 4 bases and 5 bases respectively, with 8 bases between them. The CDR3 is 13 residues long. Preparation of the TCRbeta library was carried out with unique molecular identifiers. Using its own MiXCR run on the PCR reads, TCRdb lists one record per CDR3 protein. The top ten hold 0.8% to 1.1% of the sample, which has 640,000 or so distinct CDR3 sequences, approximately 15% seen once.

The TCR was taken from a human donor who donated a stem cell graft to a child with acute myeloid leukemia. This chain joins TRBV7-3 and TRBJ2-2, with D uncertain. This specimen was PBMCs from the stem cell graft donor, taken from the stem cell graft. Written as DNA, the CDR3 is TGTGCCAGCAGCTCAAGCATAACCGGGGAGCTGTTTTTT. Encoded protein: CASSSSITGELFF.